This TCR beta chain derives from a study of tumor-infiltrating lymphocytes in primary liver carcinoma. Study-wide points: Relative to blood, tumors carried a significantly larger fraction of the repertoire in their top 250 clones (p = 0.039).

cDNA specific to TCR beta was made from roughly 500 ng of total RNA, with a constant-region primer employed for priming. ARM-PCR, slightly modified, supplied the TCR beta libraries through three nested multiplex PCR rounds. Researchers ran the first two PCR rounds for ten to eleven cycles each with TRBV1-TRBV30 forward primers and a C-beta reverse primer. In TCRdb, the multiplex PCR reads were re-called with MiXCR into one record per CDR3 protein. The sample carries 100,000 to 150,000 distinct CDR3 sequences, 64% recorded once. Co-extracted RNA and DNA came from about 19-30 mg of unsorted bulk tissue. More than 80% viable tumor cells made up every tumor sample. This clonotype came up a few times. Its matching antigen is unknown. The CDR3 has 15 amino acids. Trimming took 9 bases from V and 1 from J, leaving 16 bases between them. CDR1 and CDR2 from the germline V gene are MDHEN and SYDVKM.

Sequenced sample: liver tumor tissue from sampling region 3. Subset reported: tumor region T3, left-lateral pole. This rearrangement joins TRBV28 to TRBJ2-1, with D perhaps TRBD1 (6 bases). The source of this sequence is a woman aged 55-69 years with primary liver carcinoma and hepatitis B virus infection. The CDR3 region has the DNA TGTGCCAGTAAAACGGGACACCGGTCCTACAATGAGCAGTTCTTC. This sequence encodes CASKTGHRSYNEQFF.